The 30 T cell receptor beta chains below all came from one sample that was sequenced in a study of OX40 agonist ivuxolimab in advanced cancers. To prepare the library, the immunoSEQ multiplex PCR assay was applied. Not all clones reach the TCRdb copy of this immuneACCESS table, which keeps in-frame sequences only. Checked studies attribute under half of the gap to unresolved V genes and leave the rest unexplained. Recorded for this sample are fewer than 70,000 clones; around 86% of them occurred a single time. 3.9% of the sample rests with the top ten. Sequences were derived from CD4+ or CD8+ T cells sorted from blood, sampled in a trial of the OX40 agonist ivuxolimab. The source is an adult with an advanced solid tumor such as melanoma, head and neck, liver or kidney cancer.

V usage is TRBV6-5 and J usage is TRBJ2-7; TRBD1 matches 9 bases. The germline gives CDR1 MNHEY, CDR2 SVGAGI. The V and J ends lost 4 bases and 3 bases, in that order; junction bases with no gene match: 10. This CDR3 has 16 amino acids. In DNA form, the CDR3 reads TGTGCCAGCAGTTGGGTACAGGGGGCCGGCGGCTACGAGCAGTACTTC. It encodes CASSWVQGAGGYEQYF.

The V gene is TRBV9, the J gene TRBJ2-7, with D tentatively TRBD2 (5 bases). The length of the CDR3 is 15 residues. The V gene lost 3 bases and the J gene lost 0 bases, with 13 bases spanning the gap. Germline assignment: CDR1 SGDLS and CDR2 YYNGEE. DNA for the CDR3: TGTGCCAGCAGCGAGGGCCCGGGAACCTCCTACGAGCAGTACTTC. This encodes CASSEGPGTSYEQYF. The full variable domain, with the rest looked up from reference TRBV9 and TRBJ2-7, is DSGVTQTPKHLITATGQRVTLRCSPRSGDLSVYWYQQSLDQGLQFLIQYYNGEERAKGNILERFSAQQFPDLHSELNLSSLELGDSALYFCASSEGPGTSYEQYFGPGTRLTVT.

The rearrangement joins TRBV28 to TRBJ1-2; D is undetermined. CDR1 MDHEN and CDR2 SYDVKM come from the germline V gene. The germline V and J ends were trimmed by 5 bases and 5 bases, with 12 bases remaining between them. This CDR3 region has 13 residues. The CDR3 is CASSPRQLYGYTF. The CDR3 region has the DNA TGTGCCAGCAGTCCCAGGCAGCTTTATGGCTACACCTTC.

The chain recombines TRBV11-2 with TRBJ1-1; 7 nucleotides match TRBD1. The CDR3 has 14 amino acids. V shed 5 bases, J shed 5 bases, and the junction held 8 bases outside the gene matches. Looked up from germline, CDR1 is SGHAT and CDR2 is FQNNGV. CDR3 amino acids: CASSQDSGGTEAFF. The CDR3 nucleotides are TGTGCCAGCAGCCAAGATTCAGGGGGAACTGAAGCTTTCTTT.

V usage is TRBV11-2 and J usage is TRBJ2-2; TRBD2 agrees at 7 bases. The CDR3 is 16 amino acids. Losses at the gene ends were 0 bases for V and 7 bases for J; bases not matched to a gene: 8. Germline assignment: CDR1 SGHAT and CDR2 FQNNGV. CDR3 nucleotides: TGTGCCAGCAGCTTAGATCCGGGAGGACGGGTCGGGGAGCTGTTTTTT. The encoded protein is CASSLDPGGRVGELFF.

By sample fraction, this clone is medium-sized. The rearrangement joins TRBV7-9 to TRBJ2-2; either TRBD1 or TRBD2 may supply D (5 bases each). The V gene lost 4 bases and the J gene lost 5 bases, with 8 bases spanning the gap. Germline V gene data show CDR1 as SEHNR and CDR2 as FQNEAQ (reference sequence). This CDR3 contains 13 residues. In nucleotides, the CDR3 is TGTGCCAGCAGCTCCTGGGGGACCGGGGAGCTGTTTTTT. Residues: CASSSWGTGELFF.

In its sample, this clone was seen once. The rearrangement links TRBV19 to TRBJ2-2, with 7 bases fitting TRBD1. The CDR3 runs to 14 residues. Trimming took 3 bases from V and 4 from J; bases not matched to a gene: 2. From germline, CDR1 is LNHDA and CDR2 SQIVND (reference sequence). The CDR3 is CASSITGVTGELFF. The CDR3 region has the DNA TGTGCCAGTAGTATCACAGGGGTCACCGGGGAGCTGTTTTTT.

The gene calls are TRBV6-1 and TRBJ1-3; D not resolved. Per the germline V gene, CDR1 is MNHNS and CDR2 is SASEGT. This CDR3 has 13 residues. The V end was cut by 8 bases, the J end by 4 bases, with 12 bases between. The CDR3 sequence: CASEGQRGNTIYF. DNA for the CDR3: TGTGCCAGCGAGGGCCAGAGAGGAAACACCATATATTTT.

The chain has TRBV5-4 and TRBJ1-2; D ambiguous. The germline V and J ends were trimmed by 3 bases and 9 bases, with 12 bases remaining between them. The CDR3 extends over 12 amino acids. The germline V gene has CDR1 SGHNT and CDR2 YYREEE (reference sequence). In nucleotides, the CDR3 is TGTGCCAGCAGCTCGCCGAGGGAAAGCTACACCTTC. Translation: CASSSPRESYTF.

The chain recombines TRBV4-1 with TRBJ1-5, with 7 positions matching TRBD1. The V gene end was trimmed by 4 bases and the J gene end by 2 bases; junction bases not matched to a gene: 11. The CDR3 has 17 amino acids. Germline V CDR1 and CDR2: MGHRA, YSYEKL. The CDR3 sequence: CASSPQGGMRGNQPQHF. CDR3 DNA sequence: TGCGCCAGCAGCCCCCAGGGGGGGATGAGGGGCAATCAGCCCCAGCATTTT.

The CDR3 here is CASSQGPGAFF. The CDR3 nucleotides are TGTGCCAGCAGTCAAGGCCCTGGAGCTTTCTTT. V usage is TRBV6-5 and J usage is TRBJ1-1; D not resolved. The V end lost 5 bases, the J end lost 10 bases, and 11 bases lay between the germline ends. This CDR3 has 11 residues. Germline CDR1 MNHEY, CDR2 SVGAGI.

This chain connects TRBV27 to TRBJ2-2; 8 nucleotides align to TRBD1. This CDR3 region has 17 residues. Per the germline V gene, CDR1 is MNHEY and CDR2 is SMNVEV (reference sequence). J lost 0 bases, V lost 10 bases, and 13 bases had no gene match. The CDR3 here is CATRRDRTTSNTGELFF. The CDR3 DNA reads as TGTGCCACCAGAAGGGACAGGACTACCTCGAACACCGGGGAGCTGTTTTTT.

The V and J genes are TRBV11-3 and TRBJ2-7; 10 bases align to TRBD2. Germline V gene lookup returns CDR1 SGHNT and CDR2 YENEEA. The CDR3 is made up of 16 amino acids. The J segment lost 2 bases and the V segment lost 5 bases, leaving 9 bases of the junction unmatched. CDR3 region: CASSPPLAGVTYEQYF. As DNA, the CDR3 is TGTGCCAGCAGCCCCCCTCTAGCGGGGGTAACCTACGAGCAGTACTTC.

The genes are TRBV5-1 and TRBJ2-7; D may be TRBD1 (6 bases). The CDR3 contains 15 residues. The V gene lost 4 bases and the J gene lost 0 bases, with 14 bases spanning the gap. The germline V gene has CDR1 SGHRS and CDR2 YFSETQ. CDR3 DNA sequence: TGCGCCAGCAGCGTCGGACAGAACCCCTCCTACGAGCAGTACTTC. This translates into CASSVGQNPSYEQYF.

The CDR3 here is CASSLGEANTIYF. The DNA of the CDR3 is TGCGCCAGCAGCTTAGGGGAGGCGAACACCATATATTTT. The chain combines TRBV5-1 with TRBJ1-3, with D possibly being TRBD1 (5 bases). CDR1 SGHRS and CDR2 YFSETQ come from the germline V gene. Trimming cost V 2 bases and J 7 bases, with 10 bases left between them. This CDR3 contains 13 residues.

The chain is built from TRBV6-4 and TRBJ2-2; D call uncertain. The V gene lost 7 bases and the J gene lost 4 bases, with 10 bases spanning the gap. Germline CDR1 MRHNA, CDR2 SNTAGT. CDR3 length: 13 amino acids. The CDR3 coding sequence is TGTGCCAGCAATTATGACGGCACCGGGGAGCTGTTTTTT. Its protein product is CASNYDGTGELFF.

This clone has just one count. The chain has TRBV7-3 and TRBJ2-6; D not resolved. Germline V gene data show CDR1 as SGHTA and CDR2 as FQGTGA. The CDR3 runs 15 residues. V lost 4 bases, J lost 4 bases, and 11 bases lay in between. The CDR3 region is CASSSSAPGANVLTF. CDR3 in DNA: TGTGCCAGCAGCTCCTCCGCACCCGGGGCCAACGTCCTGACTTTC.

The J gene is TRBJ1-1, the V gene TRBV6-5; D is ambiguous. Germline-derived CDR1 and CDR2 are MNHEY and SVGAGI. The V end lost 5 bases, the J end lost 4 bases, and 11 bases lay between the germline ends. CDR3 length: 13 amino acids. The CDR3 sequence: CASSEQVGTEAFF. CDR3 in DNA: TGTGCCAGCAGTGAGCAGGTGGGCACTGAAGCTTTCTTT.

V gene TRBV7-2 combines with J gene TRBJ1-2; D remains unclear. Germline V lookup: CDR1 SGHTA, CDR2 FQGNSA. Between the trimmed V and J ends, which lost 2 bases and 4 bases, there was a span of 11 bases. The CDR3 runs 14 residues. DNA for the CDR3: TGTGCCAGCAGCTTAAGTTTGGCAGGCTATGGCTACACCTTC. Its translation: CASSLSLAGYGYTF.

Judged by abundance, this clone is medium-sized (0.01 to 0.1%). This chain joins TRBV11-2 and TRBJ2-2; D ambiguous. Trimming cost V 2 bases and J 4 bases, with 5 bases left between them. The CDR3 is made up of 13 amino acids. The germline V gene has CDR1 SGHAT and CDR2 FQNNGV. The CDR3 DNA reads TGTGCCAGCAGCTTATTTTCCACCGGGGAGCTGTTTTTT. It codes for CASSLFSTGELFF.

This chain links TRBV10-3 with TRBJ1-6; D remains ambiguous. V was trimmed by 8 bases and J by 11 bases, leaving 1 base between them. CDR1 is ENHRY, CDR2 SYGVKD, per germline. CDR3 length: 8 amino acids. The CDR3 DNA sequence: TGTGCCATCCCACCCCTCCACTTT. Translated, it gives CAIPPLHF.

The chain links TRBV29-1 to TRBJ2-3; 7 bases match TRBD1. The V and J ends lost 4 bases and 1 base, in that order; junction bases with no gene match: 8. The CDR3 consists of 15 residues. Germline CDR1 SQVTM, CDR2 ANQGSEA. The CDR3 sequence: CSVVVGGFGTDTQYF. CDR3 DNA: TGCAGCGTTGTAGTAGGGGGCTTTGGCACAGATACGCAGTATTTT.

The genes are TRBV11-2 and TRBJ2-5; D is unclear. V shed 1 base and J shed 5 bases, with 2 bases lying between them. The length of the CDR3 is 11 residues. Germline CDR1 SGHAT, CDR2 FQNNGV. The CDR3 sequence: CASSLGETQYF. DNA of the CDR3: TGTGCCAGCAGCTTAGGGGAGACCCAGTACTTC. The whole variable domain, remainder taken from reference TRBV11-2 and TRBJ2-5, is EAGVAQSPRYKIIEKRQSVAFWCNPISGHATLYWYQQILGQGPKLLIQFQNNGVVDDSQLPKDRFSAERLKGVDSTLKIQPAKLEDSAVYLCASSLGETQYFGPGTRLLVL.

The chain combines TRBV7-8 with TRBJ2-5; D ambiguous. The J call is in doubt because the DNA end fits TRBJ2-7 better. CDR1 is SGHVS and CDR2 is FQNEAQ in the germline V gene. This CDR3 contains 14 residues. DNA for the CDR3: TGTGCCAGCAGCCTTCAAGCCGTTCTCTACGAGCAGTACTTC. Translated, it gives CASSLQAVLYEQYF.

The chain links TRBV6-5 to TRBJ2-4, with D maybe TRBD1 (6 bases). This CDR3 contains 13 residues. V was trimmed by 5 bases and J by 8 bases, leaving 13 bases between them. From germline, CDR1 is MNHEY and CDR2 SVGAGI. This CDR3 reads CASSNRVGDIQYF. CDR3 nucleotide sequence: TGTGCCAGCAGTAACAGGGTCGGGGACATTCAGTACTTC.

The chain carries TRBV18 and TRBJ2-7, with D tentatively TRBD1 (6 bases). The CDR3 runs to 12 residues. V lost 2 bases and J lost 5, with 7 bases in between. Germline CDR1 is KGHSH and CDR2 is LQKENI. CDR3 sequence reads: CASSPNRDEQYF. CDR3 DNA: TGTGCCAGCTCACCAAACAGGGACGAGCAGTACTTC. Together with reference TRBV18 and TRBJ2-7, the CDR3 gives the full variable domain: NAGVMQNPRHLVRRRGQEARLRCSPMKGHSHVYWYRQLPEEGLKFMVYLQKENIIDESGMPKERFSAEFPKEGPSILRIQQVVRGDSAAYFCASSPNRDEQYFGPGTRLTVT.

The chain has TRBV6-1 and TRBJ1-1; 10 positions agree with TRBD1. The V segment lost 8 bases and the J segment 4 bases; nucleotides outside the gene matches: 4. The CDR3 sequence is 13 residues long. Germline lookup yields CDR1 MNHNS and CDR2 SASEGT. The CDR3 here is CASPTGGFTEAFF. The CDR3 DNA reads TGTGCCAGCCCGACAGGGGGCTTCACTGAAGCTTTCTTT.

The rearrangement joins TRBV14 to TRBJ1-6; D remains ambiguous. Looked up from germline, CDR1 is SGHDN and CDR2 is FVKESK. V lost 0 bases and J 13 bases, leaving 13 bases between the germline ends. The CDR3 has 14 residues. The CDR3: CASSQERQPSPLHF. CDR3 DNA: TGTGCCAGCAGCCAAGAAAGACAACCCAGTCCCCTCCACTTT.

This rearrangement joins TRBV5-1 to TRBJ2-5; TRBD1 might be the D (6 bases). Germline loops: CDR1 SGHRS, CDR2 YFSETQ. This CDR3 comprises 14 residues. The V end was cut by 1 base, the J end by 4 bases, with 11 bases between. CDR3 amino acids: CASSLQGLGETQYF. The CDR3 region has the DNA TGCGCCAGCAGCTTGCAGGGGCTAGGAGAGACCCAGTACTTC.

This rearrangement joins TRBV19 to TRBJ1-1; D might be TRBD1 (6 bases). Germline V lookup: CDR1 LNHDA, CDR2 SQIVND (reference sequence). V lost 6 bases, J lost 0 bases, and 17 bases lay in between. CDR3 length equals 16 residues. This CDR3 is CASRPTGSILNTEAFF. The CDR3 DNA is TGTGCCAGTAGACCGACAGGATCGATTTTGAACACTGAAGCTTTCTTT.